This T cell receptor (beta chain) is drawn from a study of metastatic and nonmetastatic thyroid tumors. Study overall: Across peripheral blood and tumor or nodule tissue samples taken from malignant and benign thyroid patients, the repertoires were compared with one another.

A note on this clone: The antigen is not known. At one of its ends the junction is not consistent with the germline gene, which may arise from a read error.

TCRdb re-called clones via MiXCR from the PCR reads. The profile shows tens of thousands of clones, less than 30% of them singletons. Findings of the study overall: It was reported that TCR beta diversity was significantly higher in malignant thyroid tumors than benign nodules, in blood and tumor.

Thyroid surgery was performed in patients who had received no treatment beforehand. This CDR3 comprises 13 residues. Germline loops: CDR1 KGHDR, CDR2 SFDVKD. The origin of this receptor is a female donor with papillary thyroid cancer or a benign thyroid nodule (not recorded which). Some clones in this sample may be carry-over from other donors' samples. The material sequenced was blood. The chain recombines TRBV24-1 with TRBJ1-3, with 7 bases lining up with TRBD1. CDR3 nucleotide sequence: TGTGCCACCAGAGATTTTACAGGGGCGATCCTATATTTT. Translated: CATRDFTGAILYF.